This T cell receptor beta chain was recorded in a study of blood T cell repertoires in COVID-19. Study details: From the United States, Italy and Spain came samples of acute and convalescent COVID-19. PBMCs, B-cell-depleted T cells, or T cells provided the cDNA or gDNA that made up the material.

Germline V lookup: CDR1 SGHDN, CDR2 FVKESK. The CDR3 length is 15 residues. Trimming left V 2 bases short and J 0 bases short, with 10 bases between. Some clones are missing from TCRdb's copy, which holds only in-frame ones; the method was immunoSEQ multiplex PCR. In the table there are around 290,000 clones, approximately 86% of which are singletons. Individuals drawn from around 25 US areas were about 18 to 95 years old. For recovered donors of Cohort 3, there were two negative PCRs, clearance, or symptom resolution. The clonotype originates from a woman aged 18-29 years who had recovered from COVID-19. This rearrangement joins TRBV14 to TRBJ1-2; TRBD1 might be the D (6 bases). Sequenced: PBMCs or T cells enriched from blood (not recorded which). In DNA, the CDR3 is TGTGCCAGCAGCCAATTTAGGACAGCTAACTATGGCTACACCTTC. Its translation is CASSQFRTANYGYTF.